This paragraph reports one T cell receptor beta chain. The conserved final phenylalanine or tryptophan is absent from the CDR3, which likely points to a read error. This entry comes from a study of cytomegalovirus exposure and HLA in healthy donors. The CDR3 spans 13 residues. Per germline, CDR1 SGHTA and CDR2 FQGNSA. The V and J ends lost 7 bases and 7 bases, in that order; junction bases with no gene match: 9. The study ran its PCR with 60 Vbeta and 13 Jbeta primers. Method: immunoSEQ multiplex PCR; TCRdb's copy keeps in-frame clones and lacks some. The table shows 200,000 or so clones, with about 87% occurring only once.

This chain joins TRBV7-2 and TRBJ1-1, with TRBD1 matching 7 bases. This TCR derives from a man younger than 40 in good health and CMV-seronegative. Source material: PBMCs. CDR3 nucleotides: TGTGCCAGCACTCCTAGACGGACAGGTGAAGCTTTCCTT. Protein sequence: CASTPRRTGEAFL.